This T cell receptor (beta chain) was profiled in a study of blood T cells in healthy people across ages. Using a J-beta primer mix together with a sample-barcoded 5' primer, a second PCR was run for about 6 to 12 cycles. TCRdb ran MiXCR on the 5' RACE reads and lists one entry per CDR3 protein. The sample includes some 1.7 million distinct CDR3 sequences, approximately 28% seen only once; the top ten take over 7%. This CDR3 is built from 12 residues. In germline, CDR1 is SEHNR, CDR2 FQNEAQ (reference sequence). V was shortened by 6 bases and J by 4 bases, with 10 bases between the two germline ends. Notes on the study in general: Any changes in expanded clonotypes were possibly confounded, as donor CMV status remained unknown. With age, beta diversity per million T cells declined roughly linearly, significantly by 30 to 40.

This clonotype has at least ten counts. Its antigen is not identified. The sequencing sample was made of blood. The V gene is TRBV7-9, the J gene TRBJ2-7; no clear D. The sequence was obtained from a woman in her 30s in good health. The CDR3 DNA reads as TGTGCCAGCAGTTCTGGACGTTACGAGCAGTACTTC. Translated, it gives CASSSGRYEQYF.